The next 21 T cell receptor beta chains were all read from a single sample in a study of shared clonotypes between healthy human individuals. Assay used: immunoSEQ multiplex PCR; TCRdb lists only in-frame clones, some missing. This sample has 1.5 million to 2.5 million clones, with roughly 94% found just once. CD45RO-negative, CCR7-selected cells formed the naive CD8 fraction, which excluded terminally differentiated effector memory CD45RA+ cells. Sequencing used naive CD8+ T cells sorted from blood. These receptors were taken from a young man in good health.

A note on this clone: Distinct nucleotide sequences in the sample also encode this CDR3. V is TRBV5-4 and J is TRBJ2-7; D is perhaps TRBD1 or TRBD2 (5 bases each). CDR1 and CDR2 from the germline V gene are SGHNT and YYREEE (reference sequence). This CDR3 is built from 14 residues. The V gene lost 4 bases and the J gene lost 2 bases, with 13 bases spanning the gap. DNA of the CDR3: TGTGCCAGCAGCCCCCGGGACCGACCCTACGAGCAGTACTTC. The encoded protein is CASSPRDRPYEQYF.

The V call is TRBV27, the J call TRBJ2-7, with D possibly TRBD1 on 6 matching bases. V lost 5 bases and J lost 4, with 21 bases in between. Germline CDR1 is MNHEY and CDR2 is SMNVEV (reference sequence). This CDR3 contains 16 residues. The DNA of the CDR3 is TGTGCCAGCAGTCCTAGACAGGTCGCAACGCCTTACGAGCAGTACTTC. The encoded protein is CASSPRQVATPYEQYF.

V usage is TRBV6-5 and J usage is TRBJ2-3; TRBD1 aligns across 7 bases. The germline gives CDR1 MNHEY, CDR2 SVGAGI. This CDR3 is built from 15 residues. V lost 0 bases, J lost 5 bases, and 5 bases stayed unmatched. The CDR3 is CASSYSAGGVDTQYF. The CDR3 DNA reads as TGTGCCAGCAGTTACTCCGCAGGGGGTGTAGATACGCAGTATTTT.

The chain carries TRBV7-2 and TRBJ2-7, with D possibly called TRBD1 or TRBD2 (5 bases each). Germline V gives CDR1 SGHTA, CDR2 FQGNSA. Between the trimmed V and J ends, which lost 5 bases and 1 base, there was a span of 12 bases. This CDR3 is 14 amino acids long. CDR3 residues: CASSPWDGSYEQYF. CDR3 in DNA: TGTGCCAGCAGCCCCTGGGACGGATCCTACGAGCAGTACTTC.

This clone occurred once. This chain links TRBV4-1 with TRBJ1-1; D is unclear. The CDR3 length is 14 residues. The germline V gene encodes CDR1 MGHRA and CDR2 YSYEKL. V was pared by 1 base and J by 4 bases, with 10 bases between. The DNA of the CDR3 is TGCGCCAGCAGCCAAGGAACTTGGGTCACTGAAGCTTTCTTT. Protein: CASSQGTWVTEAFF.

This clone was seen a single time. One end of the junction varies from germline; a read error may be responsible. The J gene is TRBJ2-2, the V gene TRBV11-2; D gene unclear. Germline assignment: CDR1 SGHAT and CDR2 FQNNGV. The CDR3 runs 13 residues. CDR3 protein: CASSIDHTGELFF. Here the CDR3 DNA reads TGTGCCAGCAGCATAGACCACACCGGGGAGCTGTTTTTT.

Details on this clone: This sample also contains other DNA sequences that code for the same CDR3. The chain joins TRBV4-1 to TRBJ1-2, with a possible D match to TRBD1 (5 bases). Germline V gene lookup returns CDR1 MGHRA and CDR2 YSYEKL. V lost 0 bases and J 7 bases, leaving 12 bases between the germline ends. CDR3 length: 14 amino acids. CDR3: CASSQDRGTGGYTF. DNA for the CDR3: TGCGCCAGCAGCCAAGATCGGGGGACGGGTGGCTACACCTTC.

This clone appeared once. The chain recombines TRBV5-1 with TRBJ2-5, with 9 bases lining up with TRBD2. CDR1 and CDR2 (germline): SGHRS, YFSETQ. Losses at the gene ends were 6 bases for V and 5 bases for J; bases not matched to a gene: 11. CDR3 length: 15 amino acids. DNA of the CDR3: TGCGCCAGCACCGGAGTGGGACTAGCCCCTGAGACCCAGTACTTC. Protein product: CASTGVGLAPETQYF.

The V call is TRBV19, the J call TRBJ2-1, with 8 nucleotides matching TRBD2. Unmatched junction bases numbered 18, after V lost 10 bases and J lost 4 bases. The CDR3 runs 17 residues. CDR1 and CDR2 (germline): LNHDA, SQIVND (reference sequence). CDR3 sequence: CAIPILQTSEEYNEQFF. CDR3 nucleotide sequence: TGTGCCATCCCGATTCTTCAGACTAGCGAAGAATACAATGAGCAGTTCTTC.

This clone has a single count. The chain uses TRBV28 and TRBJ1-1; the D gene is possibly TRBD1 (6 bases). CDR3 length: 15 amino acids. V lost 2 bases and J 2 bases, leaving 12 bases between the germline ends. Germline assignment: CDR1 MDHEN and CDR2 SYDVKM. CDR3 sequence: CASSLLQGRNTEAFF. The CDR3 DNA follows: TGTGCCAGCAGTTTACTCCAGGGGAGAAACACTGAAGCTTTCTTT.

The chain has TRBV28 and TRBJ1-5; no reliable D call. The V gene lost 5 bases and the J gene lost 2 bases, with 16 bases spanning the gap. Germline V gene data show CDR1 as MDHEN and CDR2 as SYDVKM. CDR3 length equals 16 residues. The CDR3 DNA reads as TGTGCCAGCAGTCCGACCGGACTCTTGGGCAATCAGCCCCAGCATTTT. This encodes CASSPTGLLGNQPQHF.

The chain uses TRBV27 and TRBJ1-5, with 10 nucleotides matching TRBD1. Germline V gives CDR1 MNHEY, CDR2 SMNVEV (reference sequence). The CDR3 has 15 residues. V lost 2 bases to trimming and J lost 6 bases; unmatched junction nucleotides: 4. The CDR3 DNA reads as TGTGCCAGCAGTTTACTGGGACAGGGGATTCAGCCCCAGCATTTT. This sequence encodes CASSLLGQGIQPQHF.

The V and J genes are TRBV13 and TRBJ1-5; D is possibly TRBD1 (5 bases). Germline V gene sequence: CDR1 PRHDT, CDR2 FYEKMQ (reference sequence). V was trimmed by 5 bases and J by 10 bases, leaving 15 bases between them. The CDR3 runs 13 residues. CDR3 amino acids: CASSEGLDNPQHF. CDR3 nucleotides: TGTGCCAGCAGCGAGGGACTAGACAATCCCCAGCATTTT.

The rearrangement links TRBV4-1 to TRBJ1-4; no clear D gene. Per the germline V gene, CDR1 is MGHRA and CDR2 is YSYEKL. The V gene lost 5 bases and the J gene lost 6 bases, with 16 bases spanning the gap. The CDR3 length is 15 residues. CDR3 loop: CASSYQQRLDEKLFF. The DNA of the CDR3 is TGCGCCAGCAGCTACCAACAAAGACTGGATGAAAAACTGTTTTTT.

The CDR3 nucleotides read TGTGCCAGCAGTTTCAGGGGTAAGAGGTCACCCCTCCACTTT. Translating it yields CASSFRGKRSPLHF. The rearrangement links TRBV28 to TRBJ1-6, with TRBD1 as a possible D gene (6 bases). The CDR3 is 14 amino acids. Germline-derived CDR1 and CDR2 are MDHEN and SYDVKM. V lost 3 bases, J lost 10 bases, and 13 bases lay in between. Full variable domain (outside the CDR3, taken from reference TRBV28 and TRBJ1-6): DVKVTQSSRYLVKRTGEKVFLECVQDMDHENMFWYRQDPGLGLRLIYFSYDVKMKEKGDIPEGYSVSREKKERFSLILESASTNQTSMYLCASSFRGKRSPLHFGNGTRLTVT.

The chain joins TRBV6-5 to TRBJ2-7; 9 bases map to TRBD1. Germline-derived CDR1 and CDR2 are MNHEY and SVGAGI. This CDR3 is built from 14 residues. V dropped 5 bases and J dropped 6; count of bases not matched to a gene: 8. As DNA, the CDR3 is TGTGCCAGCAGTCCCTCCGGGACAGGGCCCGAGCAGTACTTC. Amino acid sequence: CASSPSGTGPEQYF.

The chain has TRBV11-3 and TRBJ2-1, with a possible D match to TRBD1 (6 bases). The CDR3 spans 14 residues. Trimming cost V 5 bases and J 6 bases, with 14 bases left between them. CDR1 and CDR2 from the germline V gene are SGHNT and YENEEA. In DNA form, the CDR3 reads TGTGCCAGCAGCGAGGACAGCGAGCTCAATGAGCAGTTCTTC. It translates to CASSEDSELNEQFF.

The V call is TRBV7-2, the J call TRBJ2-1; D assignment may be TRBD1 or TRBD2 (5 bases each). The CDR3 sequence is 18 residues long. Trimming removed 5 bases at V and 4 bases at J, with 24 bases between. Germline V lookup: CDR1 SGHTA, CDR2 FQGNSA. The CDR3 is CASSEGGGSPKTYNEQFF. CDR3 sequence (DNA): TGTGCCAGCAGCGAGGGTGGGGGTAGCCCCAAAACTTACAATGAGCAGTTCTTC.

The genes are TRBV6-1 and TRBJ2-1, with D maybe TRBD2 (6 bases). This CDR3 contains 16 residues. Germline V lookup: CDR1 MNHNS, CDR2 SASEGT. V was clipped by 4 bases and J by 0 bases, with 13 bases between them. Here the CDR3 DNA reads TGTGCCAGCAGTGGATTTAGCGGTAGCTCCTACAATGAGCAGTTCTTC. It yields the protein CASSGFSGSSYNEQFF.

The chain has TRBV4-1 and TRBJ1-1; unclear D gene. Trimming removed 0 bases from V and 1 base from J, with 6 bases in between. The CDR3 consists of 14 residues. In germline, CDR1 is MGHRA, CDR2 YSYEKL. The CDR3 sequence is CASSQEQKNTEAFF. DNA of the CDR3: TGCGCCAGCAGCCAAGAGCAGAAGAACACTGAAGCTTTCTTT.

This chain connects TRBV9 to TRBJ2-3; D is perhaps TRBD1 or TRBD2 (5 bases each). The germline V gene encodes CDR1 SGDLS and CDR2 YYNGEE. V shed 0 bases and J shed 2 bases, with 10 bases lying between them. The CDR3 loop spans 15 amino acids. The CDR3 loop reads CASSVASRDTDTQYF. The CDR3 DNA sequence: TGTGCCAGCAGCGTAGCTAGCAGGGACACAGATACGCAGTATTTT.